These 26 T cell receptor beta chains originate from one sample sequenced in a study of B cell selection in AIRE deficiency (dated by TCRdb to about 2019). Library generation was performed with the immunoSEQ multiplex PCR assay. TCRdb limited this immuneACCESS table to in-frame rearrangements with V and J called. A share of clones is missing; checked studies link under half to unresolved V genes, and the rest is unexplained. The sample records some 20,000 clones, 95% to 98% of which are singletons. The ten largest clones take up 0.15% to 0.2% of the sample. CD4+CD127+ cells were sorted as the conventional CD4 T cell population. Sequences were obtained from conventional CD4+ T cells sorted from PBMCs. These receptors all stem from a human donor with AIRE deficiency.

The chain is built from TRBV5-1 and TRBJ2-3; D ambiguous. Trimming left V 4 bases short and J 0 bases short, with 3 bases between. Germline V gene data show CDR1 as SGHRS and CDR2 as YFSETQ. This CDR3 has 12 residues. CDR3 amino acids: CASSMSTDTQYF. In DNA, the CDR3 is TGCGCCAGCAGCATGAGCACAGATACGCAGTATTTT.

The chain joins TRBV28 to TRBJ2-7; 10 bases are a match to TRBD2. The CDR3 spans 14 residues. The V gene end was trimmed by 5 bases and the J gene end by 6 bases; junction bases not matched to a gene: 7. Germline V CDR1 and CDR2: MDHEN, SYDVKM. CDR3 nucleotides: TGTGCCAGCAGTCTAAGCGGGAGGGTAGCCGAGCAGTACTTC. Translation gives CASSLSGRVAEQYF.

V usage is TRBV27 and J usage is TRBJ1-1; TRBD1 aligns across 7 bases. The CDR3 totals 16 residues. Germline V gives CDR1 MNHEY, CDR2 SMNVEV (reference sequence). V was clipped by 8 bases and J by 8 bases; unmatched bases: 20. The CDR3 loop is CASRPGTEDRWVEAFF. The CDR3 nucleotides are TGTGCCAGCCGCCCCGGGACAGAAGACCGTTGGGTGGAAGCTTTCTTT.

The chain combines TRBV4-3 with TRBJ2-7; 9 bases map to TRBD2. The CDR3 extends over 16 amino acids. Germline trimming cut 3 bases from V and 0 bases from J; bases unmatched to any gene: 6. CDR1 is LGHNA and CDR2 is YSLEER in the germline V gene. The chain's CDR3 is CASSQELAGTSYEQYF. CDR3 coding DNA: TGCGCCAGCAGCCAGGAACTAGCGGGCACCTCCTACGAGCAGTACTTC.

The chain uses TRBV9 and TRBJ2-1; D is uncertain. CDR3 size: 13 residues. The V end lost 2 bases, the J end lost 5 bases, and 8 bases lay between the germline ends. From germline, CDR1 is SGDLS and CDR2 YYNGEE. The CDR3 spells CASSVARNNEQFF. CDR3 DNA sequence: TGTGCCAGCAGCGTTGCGAGAAACAATGAGCAGTTCTTC.

For the CDR3, the DNA is TGTGCCAGCTCAGCCCCTCAAGAGACCCAGTACTTC. The encoded protein is CASSAPQETQYF. The chain carries TRBV18 and TRBJ2-5; D not certain. V dropped 5 bases and J dropped 2 bases, with 6 bases sitting between them. The CDR3 loop spans 12 amino acids. Per the germline V gene, CDR1 is KGHSH and CDR2 is LQKENI.

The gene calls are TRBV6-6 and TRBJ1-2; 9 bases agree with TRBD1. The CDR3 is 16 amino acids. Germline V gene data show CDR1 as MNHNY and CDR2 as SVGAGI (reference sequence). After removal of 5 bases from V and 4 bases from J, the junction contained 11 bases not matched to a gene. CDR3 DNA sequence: TGTGCCAGCAGTAGGAGCAGAAAGGGACAGGGCTATGGCTACACCTTC. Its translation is CASSRSRKGQGYGYTF.

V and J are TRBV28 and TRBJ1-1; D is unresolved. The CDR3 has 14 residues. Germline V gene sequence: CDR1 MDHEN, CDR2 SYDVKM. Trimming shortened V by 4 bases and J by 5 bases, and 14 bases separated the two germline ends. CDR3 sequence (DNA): TGTGCCAGCAGTTCTTTTGTGGGTTGGACTGAAGCTTTCTTT. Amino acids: CASSSFVGWTEAFF.

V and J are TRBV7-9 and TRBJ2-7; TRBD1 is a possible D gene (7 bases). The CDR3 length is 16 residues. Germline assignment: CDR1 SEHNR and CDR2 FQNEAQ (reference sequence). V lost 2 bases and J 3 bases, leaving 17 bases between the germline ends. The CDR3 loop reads CASSLSLGGQFYEQYF. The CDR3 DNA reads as TGTGCCAGCAGCTTAAGCCTCGGGGGACAGTTCTACGAGCAGTACTTC.

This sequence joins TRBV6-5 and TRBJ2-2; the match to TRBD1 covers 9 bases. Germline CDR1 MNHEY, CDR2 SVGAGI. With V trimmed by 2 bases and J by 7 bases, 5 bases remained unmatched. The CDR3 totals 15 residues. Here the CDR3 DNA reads TGTGCCAGCAGTTACGGGGACAGGGCGATCGGGGAGCTGTTTTTT. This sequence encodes CASSYGDRAIGELFF.

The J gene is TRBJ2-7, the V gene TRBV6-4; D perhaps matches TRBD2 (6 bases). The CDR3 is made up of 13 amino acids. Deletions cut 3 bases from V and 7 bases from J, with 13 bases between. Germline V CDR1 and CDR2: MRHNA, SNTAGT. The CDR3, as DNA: TGTGCCAGCAGTGAGCGGGACGGCTTAGAGCAGTACTTC. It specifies CASSERDGLEQYF.

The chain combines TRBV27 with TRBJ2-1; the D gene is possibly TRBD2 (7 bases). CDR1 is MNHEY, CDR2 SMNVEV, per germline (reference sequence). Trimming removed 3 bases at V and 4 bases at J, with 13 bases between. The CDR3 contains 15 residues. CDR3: CASSLGGARYNEQFF. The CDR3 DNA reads TGTGCCAGCAGTTTGGGGGGGGCCCGTTACAATGAGCAGTTCTTC.

CDR3 sequence reads: CASMDGANYGYTF. CDR3 bases: TGTGCCAGCATGGACGGAGCTAACTATGGCTACACCTTC. V usage is TRBV2 and J usage is TRBJ1-2; no clear D gene. This CDR3 spans 13 amino acids. Germline CDR1 is SNHLY and CDR2 is FYNNEI. The V and J ends lost 7 bases and 0 bases respectively, with 9 bases between them.

The CDR3 bases are TGTGCCAGCAGCGTATCCCCGACTAGCGGCAATGAGCAGTTCTTC. This gives the protein CASSVSPTSGNEQFF. The gene calls are TRBV9 and TRBJ2-1, with 9 bases that match TRBD2. V was pared by 1 base and J by 6 bases, with 5 bases of the junction left unmatched. The CDR3 is 15 amino acids. From germline, CDR1 is SGDLS and CDR2 YYNGEE.

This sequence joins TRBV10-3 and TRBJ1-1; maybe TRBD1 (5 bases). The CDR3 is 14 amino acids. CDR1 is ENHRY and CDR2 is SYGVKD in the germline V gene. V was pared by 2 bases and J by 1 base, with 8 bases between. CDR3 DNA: TGTGCCATCAGTGAGGGACAACGGAACACTGAAGCTTTCTTT. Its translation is CAISEGQRNTEAFF.

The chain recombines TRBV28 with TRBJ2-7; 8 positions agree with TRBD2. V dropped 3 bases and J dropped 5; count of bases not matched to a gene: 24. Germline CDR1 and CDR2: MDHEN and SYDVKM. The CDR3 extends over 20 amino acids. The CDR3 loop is CASSFDIGRAASGGVHEQYF. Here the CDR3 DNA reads TGTGCCAGCAGTTTTGACATCGGGAGGGCCGCCAGTGGCGGGGTTCACGAGCAGTACTTC.

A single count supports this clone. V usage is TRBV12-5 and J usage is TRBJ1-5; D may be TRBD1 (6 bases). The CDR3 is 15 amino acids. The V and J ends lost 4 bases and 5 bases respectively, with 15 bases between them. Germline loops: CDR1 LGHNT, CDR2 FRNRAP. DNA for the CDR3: TGTGCTAGTGGTTCAACCGGGACACATGATCAGCCCCAGCATTTT. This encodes CASGSTGTHDQPQHF.

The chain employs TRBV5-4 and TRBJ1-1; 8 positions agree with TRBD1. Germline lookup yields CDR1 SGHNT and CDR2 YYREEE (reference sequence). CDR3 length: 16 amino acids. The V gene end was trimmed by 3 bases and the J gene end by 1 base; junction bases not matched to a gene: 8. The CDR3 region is CASSSPTGTGNTEAFF. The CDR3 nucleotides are TGTGCCAGCAGCTCCCCTACCGGGACAGGGAACACTGAAGCTTTCTTT.

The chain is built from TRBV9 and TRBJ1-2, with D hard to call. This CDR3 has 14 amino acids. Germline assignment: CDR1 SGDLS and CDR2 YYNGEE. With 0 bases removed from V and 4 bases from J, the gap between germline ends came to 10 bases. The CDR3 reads CASSVAEMGYGYTF. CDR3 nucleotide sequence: TGTGCCAGCAGCGTAGCCGAGATGGGCTATGGCTACACCTTC.

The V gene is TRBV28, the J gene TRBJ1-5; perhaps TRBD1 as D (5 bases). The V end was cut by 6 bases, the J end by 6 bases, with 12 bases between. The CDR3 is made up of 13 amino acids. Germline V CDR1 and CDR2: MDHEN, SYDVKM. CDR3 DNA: TGTGCCAGCAGGCAGGGAGGGACTCAGCCCCAGCATTTT. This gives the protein CASRQGGTQPQHF.

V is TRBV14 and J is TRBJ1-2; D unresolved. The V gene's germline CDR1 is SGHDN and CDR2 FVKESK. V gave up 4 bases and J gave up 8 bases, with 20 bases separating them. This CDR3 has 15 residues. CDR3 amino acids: CASSRLGVDYAGYTF. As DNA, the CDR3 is TGTGCCAGCAGCCGGCTCGGTGTTGATTACGCGGGCTACACCTTC.

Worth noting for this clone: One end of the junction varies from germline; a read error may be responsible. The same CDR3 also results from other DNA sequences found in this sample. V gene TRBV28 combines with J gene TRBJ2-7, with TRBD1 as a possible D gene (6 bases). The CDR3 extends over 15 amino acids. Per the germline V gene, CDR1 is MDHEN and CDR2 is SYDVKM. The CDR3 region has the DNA TGTGCCAGCACGACGAGGGGGAGACTACTTAACGAGCAGTACTTT. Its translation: CASTTRGRLLNEQYF.

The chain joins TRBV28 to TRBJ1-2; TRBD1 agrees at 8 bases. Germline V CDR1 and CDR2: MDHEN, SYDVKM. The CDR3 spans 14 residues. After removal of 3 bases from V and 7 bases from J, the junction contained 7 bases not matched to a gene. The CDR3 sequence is CASSLNLQGAGYTF. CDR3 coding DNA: TGTGCCAGCAGTTTGAATCTCCAGGGGGCTGGCTACACCTTC.

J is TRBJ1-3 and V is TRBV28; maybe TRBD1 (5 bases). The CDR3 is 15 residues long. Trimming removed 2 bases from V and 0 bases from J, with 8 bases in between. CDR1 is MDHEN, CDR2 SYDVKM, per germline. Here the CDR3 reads CASSLDSLSGNTIYF. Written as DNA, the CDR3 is TGTGCCAGCAGTTTAGACAGCCTCTCTGGAAACACCATATATTTT.

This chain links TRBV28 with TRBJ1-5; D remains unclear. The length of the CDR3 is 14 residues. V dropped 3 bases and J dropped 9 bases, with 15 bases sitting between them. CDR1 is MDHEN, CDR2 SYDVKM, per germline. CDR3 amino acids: CASSFITVTRPQHF. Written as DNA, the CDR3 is TGTGCCAGCAGTTTTATTACGGTTACTAGGCCCCAGCATTTT.

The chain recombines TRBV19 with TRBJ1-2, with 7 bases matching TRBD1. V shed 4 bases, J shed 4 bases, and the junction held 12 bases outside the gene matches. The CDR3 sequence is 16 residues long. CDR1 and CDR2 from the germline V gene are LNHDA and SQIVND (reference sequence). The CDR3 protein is CASSTGQPTPIYGYTF. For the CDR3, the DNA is TGTGCCAGTAGTACGGGACAGCCTACGCCCATCTATGGCTACACCTTC.